This T cell receptor (beta chain) was identified in a study of blood T cell repertoires in COVID-19. At the level of the study: The United States, Italy and Spain supplied acute and convalescent COVID-19 samples. Nucleic acid was either cDNA or gDNA, and it came from T cells, B-cell-depleted T cells, or PBMCs.

In the study's own analysis: Reference gene primer amplification gave estimated nucleated cell counts. Some clones are missing from TCRdb's copy, which holds only in-frame ones; the method was immunoSEQ multiplex PCR. That table supplies the V and J calls and clone size; D and trimming were determined from the DNA. This sample has under 75,000 clones, with around 88% found just once. The sequenced sample consisted of peripheral blood. The receptor's source is a woman aged 80 or over with active COVID-19.

In DNA form, the CDR3 reads TGTGCCAGCAGGAGGGGGACCCAAGAGACCCAGTACTTC. It encodes CASRRGTQETQYF. This chain joins TRBV2 and TRBJ2-5; TRBD1 might be the D (6 bases). Germline V gene lookup returns CDR1 SNHLY and CDR2 FYNNEI. The CDR3 covers 13 residues. The germline V and J ends were trimmed by 6 bases and 1 base, with 9 bases remaining between them.